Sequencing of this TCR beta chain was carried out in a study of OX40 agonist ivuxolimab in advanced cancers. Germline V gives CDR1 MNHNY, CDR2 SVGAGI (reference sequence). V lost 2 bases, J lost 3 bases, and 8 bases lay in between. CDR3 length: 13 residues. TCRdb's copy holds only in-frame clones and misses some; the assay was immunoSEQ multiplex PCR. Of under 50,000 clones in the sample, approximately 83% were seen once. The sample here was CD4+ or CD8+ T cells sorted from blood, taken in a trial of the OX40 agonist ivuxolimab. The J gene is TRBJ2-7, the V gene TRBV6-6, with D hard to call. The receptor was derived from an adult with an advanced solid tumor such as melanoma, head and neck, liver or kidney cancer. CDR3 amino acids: CASSYVEHYEQYF. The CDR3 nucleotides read TGTGCCAGCAGTTACGTGGAGCACTACGAGCAGTACTTC.